These 16 T cell receptor beta chains were sequenced from one sample in a study of Graves' ophthalmopathy and Graves' hyperthyroidism. Researchers took RNA transcripts and amplified TCR beta CDR3 regions from them. First-round RT-PCR used HTBI primers; second-round multiplex PCR followed. TCRdb itself ran the multiplex PCR reads through MiXCR, one entry per CDR3 protein. The sample shows roughly 500,000 distinct CDR3 sequences, 13% to 15% of them seen only once. Sequenced material: blood. All receptors come from a woman aged 30 to 39 with Graves' ophthalmopathy.

Ten or more counts support this clonotype. The chain recombines TRBV13 with TRBJ2-7; 10 bases match TRBD2. Germline trimming cut 5 bases from V and 7 bases from J; bases unmatched to any gene: 11. Germline lookup yields CDR1 PRHDT and CDR2 FYEKMQ (reference sequence). CDR3 length: 15 residues. In DNA, the CDR3 is TGTGCCAGCAGCGAACCGACTAGCGGGCTGGGGGAGCAGTACTTC. It translates to CASSEPTSGLGEQYF.

This clonotype was counted at least ten times. The V and J genes are TRBV6-5 and TRBJ2-5; possible D gene TRBD2, 6 bases. The germline CDR1 and CDR2 sequences are MNHEY and SVGAGI. Trimming cost V 4 bases and J 5 bases, with 17 bases left between them. The CDR3 is 15 residues long. The CDR3 is CASSSSGTSRETQYF. DNA for the CDR3: TGTGCCAGCAGTTCGTCTGGGACTTCAAGGGAGACCCAGTACTTC.

This clonotype was observed many times. The chain uses TRBV11-2 and TRBJ2-7; D not resolved. Germline V gene sequence: CDR1 SGHAT, CDR2 FQNNGV. The CDR3 contains 16 residues. Trimming shortened V by 0 bases and J by 7 bases, and 19 bases separated the two germline ends. CDR3 sequence: CASSLESSWFRWEQYF. CDR3 sequence (DNA): TGTGCCAGCAGCTTAGAAAGTAGTTGGTTCCGGTGGGAGCAGTACTTC.

The rearrangement joins TRBV27 to TRBJ2-3; D uncertain. Trimming took 6 bases from V and 0 from J, leaving 7 bases between them. From germline, CDR1 is MNHEY and CDR2 SMNVEV (reference sequence). The CDR3 covers 13 residues. CDR3 sequence (DNA): TGTGCCAGCAGAGCCAGTAGCACAGATACGCAGTATTTT. Its translation: CASRASSTDTQYF.

This clonotype was seen at least ten times. This chain's CDR3 is CASTGRTYEQYF. CDR3 DNA sequence: TGTGCCAGCACCGGGAGGACCTACGAGCAGTACTTC. The chain couples TRBV2 to TRBJ2-7, with 7 bases matching TRBD2. The CDR3 has 12 amino acids. Trimming took 7 bases from V and 2 from J; bases not matched to a gene: 2. Germline lookup yields CDR1 SNHLY and CDR2 FYNNEI.

There are many counts of this clonotype. The chain links TRBV11-1 to TRBJ1-5; 9 bases are a match to TRBD1. The V segment lost 1 base and the J segment 1 base; nucleotides outside the gene matches: 8. This CDR3 spans 18 amino acids. Per germline, CDR1 SGHAT and CDR2 FQDESV (reference sequence). CDR3 DNA: TGTGCCAGCAGCTTAGTTTTAGGGACAGGGACGAGCAATCAGCCCCAGCATTTT. This gives the protein CASSLVLGTGTSNQPQHF.

Of note for this clonotype: One end of the junction varies from germline; a read error may be responsible. The chain carries TRBV29-1 and TRBJ1-1, with D unclear. CDR1 and CDR2 from the germline V gene are SQVTM and ANQGSEA. The CDR3 runs 15 residues. The CDR3 protein is CSVEPGRSGNTDAFF. In nucleotides, the CDR3 is TGCAGCGTTGAACCCGGTCGGTCTGGGAACACTGATGCTTTCTTT.

This rearrangement joins TRBV7-9 to TRBJ1-1; the match to TRBD1 covers 7 bases. CDR1 SEHNR and CDR2 FQNEAQ come from the germline V gene (reference sequence). After removal of 5 bases from V and 3 bases from J, the junction contained 6 bases not matched to a gene. The length of the CDR3 is 14 residues. The CDR3 nucleotides read TGTGCCAGCAGCGCCGGGACAGTGGACACTGAAGCTTTCTTT. Protein sequence: CASSAGTVDTEAFF. Complete variable domain (other parts from reference TRBV7-9 and TRBJ1-1): DTGVSQNPRHKITKRGQNVTFRCDPISEHNRLYWYRQTLGQGPEFLTYFQNEAQLEKSRLLSDRFSAERPKGSFSTLEIQRTEQGDSAMYLCASSAGTVDTEAFFGQGTRLTVV.

This clonotype was picked up many times. CDR3 sequence (DNA): TGTGCCAGCAGTTACTTATCAGGGGCCACTGAAGCTTTCTTT. Residues: CASSYLSGATEAFF. This chain links TRBV6-2 or TRBV6-3 with TRBJ1-1, with D perhaps matching TRBD1 (6 bases). Germline loops: CDR1 MNHEY, CDR2 SVGEGT. This CDR3 is 14 amino acids long. V was clipped by 1 base and J by 4 bases, with 10 bases between them.

The chain couples TRBV20-1 to TRBJ2-7; TRBD2 matches 10 bases. CDR3 length equals 15 residues. V was pared by 0 bases and J by 0 bases, with 2 bases of the junction left unmatched. Germline V CDR1 and CDR2: DFQATT, SNEGSKA (reference sequence). CDR3 amino acids: CSARDGTSDSYEQYF. In DNA form, the CDR3 reads TGCAGTGCTAGAGACGGGACTAGCGACTCCTACGAGCAGTACTTC.

This clonotype was picked up a small number of times. The chain has TRBV4-1 and TRBJ1-1; 7 bases map to TRBD1. Germline V gene data show CDR1 as MGHRA and CDR2 as YSYEKL. V dropped 4 bases and J dropped 5; count of bases not matched to a gene: 13. The CDR3 is 16 amino acids. CDR3 amino acids: CASSLRPLQGGTEAFF. CDR3 nucleotides: TGCGCCAGCAGCCTTCGCCCCCTTCAGGGGGGAACTGAAGCTTTCTTT.

This clonotype has only one observation. The chain uses TRBV11-2 and TRBJ1-1; 11 positions match TRBD1. Germline values: CDR1 SGHAT, CDR2 FQNNGV. There are 16 residues in the CDR3. Germline trimming cut 5 bases from V and 3 bases from J; bases unmatched to any gene: 8. CDR3 protein: CASSKTGTGGDTEAFF. The DNA for the CDR3 is TGTGCCAGCAGCAAGACCGGGACAGGGGGAGACACTGAAGCTTTCTTT.

This clonotype was detected ten times or more. This chain connects TRBV6-2 or TRBV6-3 to TRBJ1-2, with D tentatively TRBD1 (5 bases). The CDR3 sequence is 16 residues long. Trimming took off 5 bases at V and 0 bases at J, with 16 bases between the two ends. The germline V gene has CDR1 MNHEY and CDR2 SVGEGT. CDR3 amino acids: CASSHPQERSNYGYTF. In nucleotides, the CDR3 is TGTGCCAGCAGTCACCCACAGGAGAGATCTAACTATGGCTACACCTTC.

This clonotype was seen many times. The rearrangement uses TRBV6-1 and TRBJ1-3; D call uncertain. Germline CDR1 reads MNHNS; CDR2 reads SASEGT. V lost 5 bases, J lost 0 bases, and 11 bases lay in between. This CDR3 is built from 15 residues. The CDR3: CASSTRGVSGNTIYF. In DNA form, the CDR3 reads TGTGCCAGCAGTACCCGGGGAGTCTCTGGAAACACCATATATTTT.

This clonotype was detected ten times or more. This chain connects TRBV5-1 to TRBJ2-5; the match to TRBD1 covers 9 bases. Germline CDR1 SGHRS, CDR2 YFSETQ. V lost 4 bases, J lost 5 bases, and 9 bases stayed unmatched. There are 15 residues in the CDR3. CDR3 amino acids: CASSPYRGQVETQYF. DNA for the CDR3: TGCGCCAGCAGCCCATACAGGGGGCAAGTTGAGACCCAGTACTTC.

This clonotype was found many times. Given a much more abundant clone one base away, this may be a read error. This sequence joins TRBV6-5 and TRBJ2-7; 10 bases are a match to TRBD1. CDR1 and CDR2 (germline): MNHEY, SVGAGI. This CDR3 contains 14 residues. V shed 2 bases, J shed 2 bases, and the junction held 0 bases outside the gene matches. CDR3 loop: CASSYGQGAYEQYF. The CDR3 DNA reads TGTGCCAGCAGTTACGGACAGGGGGCCTACGAGCAGTACTTC.